The entry that follows covers one T cell receptor (beta chain) sequence. No antigen is known for it. These data belong to a study of cytomegalovirus exposure and HLA in healthy donors. A multiplex PCR was run with 60 Vbeta primers and 13 Jbeta primers. Clones were read by immunoSEQ multiplex PCR, and TCRdb kept only the in-frame ones, dropping some. The table has roughly 99,000 clones, about four fifths seen once; the top ten hold less than 3%. Germline V gene lookup returns CDR1 GTSNPN and CDR2 SVGIG (reference sequence). Trimming removed 4 bases at V and 2 bases at J, with 11 bases between. This CDR3 is 14 amino acids long. Overall study results and limits: Most of the TCR beta V segments (in an earlier analysis) were productive either about 87% or about 30% of the time. Across HLA loci, a later analysis found differing TCR association rates, with DRB1 most and HLA-C fewest. Looking again later, the authors saw that most CMV-associated TCR beta chains seemed HLA-restricted.

The donors, nominally healthy at sampling, likely had unrecorded immune exposures. The chain couples TRBV30 to TRBJ2-2; weak D call: TRBD2 (6 bases). The sequence came from a man aged 25-40 years in good health and CMV-seropositive. The sample comprised PBMCs. This CDR3 is CAWTSGPNTGELFF. As DNA, the CDR3 is TGTGCCTGGACCAGCGGGCCCAACACCGGGGAGCTGTTTTTT.